This T cell receptor beta chain was observed in a study of shared clonotypes between healthy human individuals. Naive CD8 cells comprised CD45RO-negative, CCR7-positively selected cells, excluding terminally differentiated effector memory CD45RA+ cells. Germline lookup yields CDR1 DFQATT and CDR2 SNEGSKA (reference sequence). CDR3 length equals 10 residues. Trimming cost V 6 bases and J 2 bases, with 5 bases left between them. Study-wide results and caveats: Represented diversity (both genetic and exposure-history) was limited by the small number of donors.

As to this clone: Antigen specificity is unknown.

Here immunoSEQ multiplex PCR was the method, and the copy in TCRdb shows in-frame clones only, minus some. The data show approximately 600,000 clones, approximately 95% seen once. The chain carries TRBV20-1 and TRBJ2-7, with D possibly being TRBD1 or TRBD2 (5 bases each). The sample was naive CD8+ T cells sorted from blood. The TCR originated in a woman aged 25 to 39 in good health. This chain's CDR3 is CSAGPYEQYF. CDR3 coding DNA: TGCAGTGCGGGACCCTACGAGCAGTACTTC.